A selection of T cell receptor beta chains follows, all from one sample in a study of blood T cell repertoires in COVID-19. Using immunoSEQ multiplex PCR, the repertoire was profiled, and TCRdb retains in-frame clones only, with some absent. The sample holds about 350,000 clones, about nine tenths seen once. Sequencing used PBMCs or T cells enriched from blood (not recorded which). Receptor source: a woman aged 25 to 45 who had been exposed to COVID-19. CDR3s include the opening cysteine and the closing phenylalanine or tryptophan. A D gene is named only where the DNA matches it firmly. Clone size is stated in some rows and not others, as once, few, many or a class when expanded.

v_gene	j_gene	abundance	d_gene	CDR3nt	CDR3aa
TRBV19	TRBJ1-5	.	.	TGTGCCAGTAGGGGCCTCGGGGGGCTGAGCAATCAGCCCCAGCATTTT	CASRGLGGLSNQPQHF
TRBV5-4	TRBJ1-5	.	TRBD1	TGTGCCAGCAGCCAAGACCCCGGGACAGTAGATCAGCCCCAGCATTTT	CASSQDPGTVDQPQHF
TRBV5-1	TRBJ2-5	.	.	TGCGCCAGCAGCTTGAAGGGGGGGCTGGAGACCCAGTACTTC	CASSLKGGLETQYF
TRBV6-2/TRBV6-3	TRBJ2-7	.	.	TGTGCCAGCAGCCGAGGAGGCAACTACGAGCAGTACTTC	CASSRGGNYEQYF
TRBV27	TRBJ1-2	.	.	TGTGCCAGCACGAAGCAGGGGTCTAACTATGGCTACACCTTC	CASTKQGSNYGYTF
TRBV28	TRBJ1-2	few	TRBD1	TGTGCCAGCAGCCCCGGACAGGCGACCTATGGCTACACCTTC	CASSPGQATYGYTF
TRBV6-5	TRBJ1-1	.	TRBD1	TGTGCCAGCAGCCCCGGGACAGGGAGGACTGAAGCTTTCTTT	CASSPGTGRTEAFF
TRBV18	TRBJ1-6	.	TRBD1	TGTGCCAGCTCACCGGACAGGGGGAATTCACCCCTCCACTTT	CASSPDRGNSPLHF
TRBV7-9	TRBJ2-3	.	TRBD2	TGTGCCAGCAGCTTACACCGACTAGCTAGCACAGATACGCAGTATTTT	CASSLHRLASTDTQYF
TRBV2	TRBJ2-2	.	.	TGTGCCAGCAAACGGACCGGGACACCCTCCGGGGAGCTGTTTTTT	CASKRTGTPSGELFF
TRBV9	TRBJ1-5	once	.	TGTGCCAGCAGTCCTCAGGGTACTAGCAATCAGCCCCAGCATTTT	CASSPQGTSNQPQHF
TRBV2	TRBJ1-6	.	.	TGTGCCAGCGAATTATTACGAGGAAATTCACCCCTCCACTTT	CASELLRGNSPLHF
TRBV30	TRBJ2-7	.	TRBD2	TGTGCCTGGAGCCGGGCTAGCGGAAACTACGAGCAGTACTTC	CAWSRASGNYEQYF
TRBV13	TRBJ2-3	few	TRBD1	TGTGCCAGCAGCTCCCGACAGGGGACAGATACGCAGTATTTT	CASSSRQGTDTQYF
TRBV10-3	TRBJ1-4	.	.	TGTGCCATCAGTGAGTCGACAGGCGCCGGATCAACTAATGAAAAACTGTTTTTT	CAISESTGAGSTNEKLFF
TRBV27	TRBJ1-2	.	TRBD1	TGTGCCAGCAGTACGACAGGGGCAGGCTACACCTTC	CASSTTGAGYTF
TRBV29-1	TRBJ1-3	.	.	TGCAGCGTTGAATACATTGACTCTGGAAACACCATATATTTT	CSVEYIDSGNTIYF
TRBV5-4	TRBJ2-7	few	.	TGTGCCAGCAGCCCTCTTTCCTCTACTGACTACGAGCAGTACTTC	CASSPLSSTDYEQYF
TRBV6-5	TRBJ2-7	few	TRBD2	TGTGCCAGCAGCCCCCCTGGCGGGAGAACCTACGAGCAGTACTTC	CASSPPGGRTYEQYF
TRBV7-9	TRBJ2-7	.	.	TGTGCCAGCAGCTTGGGGGACATCGGCTTGGGTGGCTCCTACGAGCAGTACTTC	CASSLGDIGLGGSYEQYF
TRBV12-3/TRBV12-4	TRBJ1-2	.	TRBD1	TGTGCCAGCAGTTTGACAGGGGACTATGGCTACACCTTC	CASSLTGDYGYTF
TRBV10-3	TRBJ1-6	.	.	TGTGCCATCAGTGGGCCCTCCAGGGATACGGATCTCTCCTATAATTCACCCCTCCACTTT	CAISGPSRDTDLSYNSPLHF
TRBV19	TRBJ2-1	.	.	TGTGCCAGTAGTATAGGACCGTATGGGGGAGGATCCTACAATGAGCAGTTCTTC	CASSIGPYGGGSYNEQFF
TRBV23-1	TRBJ2-1	.	TRBD2	TGCGCCAGCATCACCTTTGCCGTAGCGGGAGCTAGATACAATGAGCAGTTCTTC	CASITFAVAGARYNEQFF
TRBV7-9	TRBJ1-2	few	TRBD1	TGTGCCAGCAGCCGACCTTATACTGACAGGGAGCATGGCTACACCTTC	CASSRPYTDREHGYTF
TRBV7-9	TRBJ1-2	few	.	TGTGCCAGCAGCTCACAGGGTTTGGGATATGGCTACACCTTC	CASSSQGLGYGYTF
TRBV6-1	TRBJ2-7	.	.	TGTGCCAGCAGTGAATTTAGGGCGCTAGCTGAAGAGCAGTACTTC	CASSEFRALAEEQYF
TRBV12-5	TRBJ2-1	.	TRBD2	TGTGCTACAGCGGGAGCCTTCTACAATGAGCAGTTCTTC	CATAGAFYNEQFF